A single sample gave rise to the 26 T cell receptor beta chains below, sequenced in a study of shared clonotypes between healthy human individuals. Method: immunoSEQ multiplex PCR; TCRdb's copy keeps in-frame clones and lacks some. This sample has about 2.4 million clones, with 90% to 95% found just once. The sample taken for sequencing was naive CD4+ T cells from PBMCs. As to subset: CD45RA+ positively selected. These receptors all come from a man aged 18 to 30 in good health. Some clones in this sample may be carry-over from other donors' samples.

As for this clone: The sample has other DNA sequences that encode this CDR3 too. The chain recombines TRBV15 with TRBJ2-5; D gene ambiguous. Germline V gene sequence: CDR1 LNHNV, CDR2 YYDKDF (reference sequence). The CDR3 sequence is 13 residues long. V was trimmed by 1 base and J by 4 bases, leaving 7 bases between them. The DNA of the CDR3 is TGTGCCACCAGCAGAGCTGGGGTAGAGACCCAGTACTTC. It translates to CATSRAGVETQYF. Looking up the rest from reference TRBV15 and TRBJ2-5 gives the full variable domain: DAMVIQNPRYQVTQFGKPVTLSCSQTLNHNVMYWYQQKSSQAPKLLFHYYDKDFNNEADTPDNFQSRRPNTSFCFLDIRSPGLGDTAMYLCATSRAGVETQYFGPGTRLLVL.

The V gene is TRBV18, the J gene TRBJ1-2, with a possible D match to TRBD1 (5 bases). Trimming removed 2 bases from V and 4 bases from J, with 14 bases in between. The germline V gene encodes CDR1 KGHSH and CDR2 LQKENI. This CDR3 contains 15 residues. CDR3: CASSPAGTEPYGYTF. The CDR3 DNA follows: TGTGCCAGCTCACCAGCAGGGACGGAACCCTATGGCTACACCTTC.

This chain links TRBV18 with TRBJ2-5; D gene uncertain. This CDR3 has 14 amino acids. The germline gives CDR1 KGHSH, CDR2 LQKENI. V was clipped by 0 bases and J by 4 bases, with 9 bases between them. DNA for the CDR3: TGTGCCAGCTCACCACCGCAGGAACCAGAGACCCAGTACTTC. Protein sequence: CASSPPQEPETQYF.

The V call is TRBV4-2, the J call TRBJ2-2; weak D call: TRBD1 (5 bases). The CDR3 sequence is 16 residues long. Germline V gene lookup returns CDR1 LGHNA and CDR2 YNFKEQ. Trimming took 2 bases from V and 1 from J, leaving 11 bases between them. The CDR3 nucleotides are TGTGCCAGCAGCCAACTCAGGGTGGAGAACACCGGGGAGCTGTTTTTT. Translated, it gives CASSQLRVENTGELFF.

The J gene is TRBJ2-7, the V gene TRBV11-2, with 9 nucleotides matching TRBD2. J was trimmed by 3 bases and V by 5 bases; bases with no gene match: 8. CDR1 SGHAT and CDR2 FQNNGV come from the germline V gene. The CDR3 loop spans 15 amino acids. CDR3 in DNA: TGTGCCAGCAGCCGTCCGACTAGCGGAGTCTACGAGCAGTACTTC. It yields the protein CASSRPTSGVYEQYF.

Remarks on this clone: Other nucleotide sequences in the sample specify the same CDR3. CDR3 amino acids: CASSFARNQPQHF. The CDR3 region has the DNA TGTGCCAGCAGTTTTGCCAGGAATCAGCCCCAGCATTTT. This sequence joins TRBV27 and TRBJ1-5; D is uncertain. Trimming took off 3 bases at V and 4 bases at J, with 7 bases between the two ends. Looked up from germline, CDR1 is MNHEY and CDR2 is SMNVEV (reference sequence). The CDR3 covers 13 residues.

Comments on this clone: A much bigger clone sits one base away, suggesting this may be a read error. This specimen includes other DNA sequences encoding the same CDR3. The DNA of the CDR3 is TGCGCCAGCAGCTTGGACCGGGTGAACACTGAAGCTTTCTTT. Amino acid sequence: CASSLDRVNTEAFF. The chain has TRBV5-1 and TRBJ1-1; D gene uncertain. The CDR3 extends over 14 amino acids. Germline assignment: CDR1 SGHRS and CDR2 YFSETQ. The germline V and J ends were trimmed by 0 bases and 0 bases, with 6 bases remaining between them.

The chain couples TRBV6-6 to TRBJ2-7; the match to TRBD1 covers 7 bases. J gave up 6 bases and V 5 bases, and 13 bases lay outside the gene matches. In germline, CDR1 is MNHNY, CDR2 SVGAGI (reference sequence). The CDR3 is 15 residues long. In DNA form, the CDR3 reads TGTGCCAGCAGTCAAATGACAGGGCGTGGGGTCGAGCAGTACTTC. Residues: CASSQMTGRGVEQYF.

The chain's CDR3 is CASSIRLAATDTQYF. CDR3 nucleotides: TGTGCCAGCAGCATTCGACTAGCGGCCACAGATACGCAGTATTTT. The chain carries TRBV9 and TRBJ2-3; TRBD2 matches 9 bases. The CDR3 length is 15 residues. Germline lookup yields CDR1 SGDLS and CDR2 YYNGEE. Losses at the gene ends were 4 bases for V and 2 bases for J; bases not matched to a gene: 5.

The chain recombines TRBV27 with TRBJ2-2, with no clear D. Germline CDR1 reads MNHEY; CDR2 reads SMNVEV (reference sequence). The CDR3 consists of 14 residues. V lost 4 bases to trimming and J lost 0 bases, with 6 bases between them. The CDR3 DNA sequence: TGTGCCAGCAGTTCCCACTCGAACACCGGGGAGCTGTTTTTT. It translates to CASSSHSNTGELFF.

This clone was observed once. The chain employs TRBV6-6 and TRBJ2-5; 7 nucleotides align to TRBD1. The V segment lost 2 bases and the J segment 4 bases; nucleotides outside the gene matches: 1. The CDR3 loop spans 13 amino acids. The V gene's germline CDR1 is MNHNY and CDR2 SVGAGI (reference sequence). This chain's CDR3 is CASSYAGGETQYF. CDR3 DNA: TGTGCCAGCAGTTACGCAGGGGGAGAGACCCAGTACTTC.

The chain employs TRBV4-1 and TRBJ2-5; possible D gene TRBD2, 6 bases. V lost 4 bases, J lost 4 bases, and 22 bases lay in between. The CDR3 sequence is 17 residues long. Per germline, CDR1 MGHRA and CDR2 YSYEKL. CDR3 bases: TGCGCCAGCAGCCCGCTAGCGACCCAGGCCACGGGAGAGACCCAGTACTTC. As protein: CASSPLATQATGETQYF.

V gene TRBV4-2 combines with J gene TRBJ2-1; 9 bases fit TRBD2. V lost 3 bases to trimming and J lost 7 bases; unmatched junction nucleotides: 13. CDR3 length equals 17 residues. The germline gives CDR1 LGHNA, CDR2 YNFKEQ. The CDR3 nucleotides read TGTGCCAGCAGCCACGTGGTAGCGGGAGATTATTTAAATGAGCAGTTCTTC. Translated, it gives CASSHVVAGDYLNEQFF.

The gene calls are TRBV6-1 and TRBJ2-1, with 9 bases fitting TRBD1. The length of the CDR3 is 19 residues. Per the germline V gene, CDR1 is MNHNS and CDR2 is SASEGT. V trimming: 0 bases; J trimming: 8 bases; junction bases outside the gene matches: 17. The CDR3, as DNA: TGTGCCAGCAGTGAAGCGGGGTTCCCGGGACAGGGTAGGTTGGATGAGCAGTTCTTC. Its translation is CASSEAGFPGQGRLDEQFF.

The chain employs TRBV7-9 and TRBJ2-7; TRBD1 matches 9 bases. This CDR3 is built from 16 residues. V lost 3 bases to trimming and J lost 5 bases; unmatched junction nucleotides: 11. CDR1 SEHNR and CDR2 FQNEAQ come from the germline V gene (reference sequence). The CDR3 DNA is TGTGCCAGCAGCTTCCGAGGGGGACAGGGTATGAACGAGCAGTACTTC. It encodes CASSFRGGQGMNEQYF.

The chain uses TRBV27 and TRBJ2-1; either TRBD1 or TRBD2 may supply D (5 bases each). Trimming removed 5 bases at V and 7 bases at J, with 18 bases between. This CDR3 has 15 residues. In germline, CDR1 is MNHEY, CDR2 SMNVEV (reference sequence). The CDR3 sequence is CASSDEPGTENEQFF. In DNA form, the CDR3 reads TGTGCCAGCAGTGATGAGCCGGGGACGGAGAATGAGCAGTTCTTC.

The chain employs TRBV7-3 and TRBJ2-1; possibly TRBD2 for D (5 bases). Germline values: CDR1 SGHTA, CDR2 FQGTGA. V gave up 3 bases and J gave up 7 bases, with 13 bases separating them. CDR3 size: 14 residues. The CDR3 sequence is CASSFEGAGNEQFF. CDR3 sequence (DNA): TGTGCCAGCAGCTTCGAGGGTGCCGGAAATGAGCAGTTCTTC.

The rearrangement uses TRBV10-3 and TRBJ2-5, with D hard to call. This CDR3 is built from 12 residues. Germline CDR1 reads ENHRY; CDR2 reads SYGVKD. Trimming took 6 bases from V and 5 from J, leaving 10 bases between them. For the CDR3, the DNA is TGTGCCATCAGCTCAGACCCTGAGACCCAGTACTTC. Its translation: CAISSDPETQYF.

A few counts support this clone. This chain uses TRBV28 with TRBJ2-7; D possibly matches TRBD1 or TRBD2 (5 bases each). CDR3 length equals 14 residues. Trimming left V 6 bases short and J 3 bases short, with 15 bases between. The germline V gene has CDR1 MDHEN and CDR2 SYDVKM. CDR3 DNA: TGTGCCAGCAGCCCCGCCGGGACCCTCTACGAGCAGTACTTC. Protein product: CASSPAGTLYEQYF.

The rearrangement joins TRBV6-1 to TRBJ1-5, with 11 bases fitting TRBD1. Germline values: CDR1 MNHNS, CDR2 SASEGT. V was clipped by 5 bases and J by 4 bases; unmatched bases: 4. This CDR3 is built from 15 residues. The CDR3 reads CASSLGQGDNQPQHF. For the CDR3, the DNA is TGTGCCAGCAGTTTGGGACAGGGGGATAATCAGCCCCAGCATTTT.

The V and J genes are TRBV11-2 and TRBJ2-3, with D possibly TRBD1 on 6 matching bases. The CDR3 covers 15 residues. Germline V gives CDR1 SGHAT, CDR2 FQNNGV. Deletions cut 6 bases from V and 2 bases from J, with 15 bases between. The CDR3 DNA is TGTGCCAGCAGTCTTAGGTTGGGGGCCACAGATACGCAGTATTTT. Amino acid sequence: CASSLRLGATDTQYF.

Turning to this clone: Other DNA sequences within the sample encode an identical CDR3. The CDR3 sequence is CASSLSGANTEAFF. Here the CDR3 DNA reads TGTGCCAGCAGCTTAAGCGGGGCGAACACTGAAGCTTTCTTT. The chain uses TRBV7-2 and TRBJ1-1; D is possibly TRBD1 (5 bases). V dropped 2 bases and J dropped 1 base, with 8 bases sitting between them. The CDR3 length is 14 residues. CDR1 is SGHTA and CDR2 is FQGNSA in the germline V gene. Combining the CDR3 with reference TRBV7-2 and TRBJ1-1 gives the whole variable domain GAGVSQSPSNKVTEKGKDVELRCDPISGHTALYWYRQSLGQGLEFLIYFQGNSAPDKSGLPSDRFSAERTGGSVSTLTIQRTQQEDSAVYLCASSLSGANTEAFFGQGTRLTVV.

The V gene is TRBV28, the J gene TRBJ1-5; D is uncertain. The V and J ends lost 6 bases and 2 bases respectively, with 17 bases between them. The CDR3 covers 16 residues. In germline, CDR1 is MDHEN, CDR2 SYDVKM. CDR3 nucleotide sequence: TGTGCCAGCAGGTCGCCCGGTGGGCGCGGCAATCAGCCCCAGCATTTT. Residues: CASRSPGGRGNQPQHF.

J is TRBJ2-3 and V is TRBV29-1; tentative D call: TRBD2 (6 bases). The CDR3 consists of 13 residues. The germline V gene encodes CDR1 SQVTM and CDR2 ANQGSEA. V was cut by 5 bases and J by 0 bases, with 9 bases left in between. CDR3 DNA: TGCAGCGTTTGGGAGGCAAGCACAGATACGCAGTATTTT. Translation gives CSVWEASTDTQYF.

The V gene is TRBV4-1, the J gene TRBJ2-1; 15 nucleotides line up with TRBD2. V gave up 1 base and J gave up 9 bases; unmatched junction bases: 4. Looked up from germline, CDR1 is MGHRA and CDR2 is YSYEKL. The CDR3 is made up of 16 amino acids. The CDR3 is CASSQGLGLAGGEQFF. CDR3 DNA: TGCGCCAGCAGCCAAGGGTTGGGACTAGCGGGAGGTGAGCAGTTCTTC.

This chain uses TRBV12-5 with TRBJ2-3; TRBD2 might be the D (6 bases). V lost 5 bases to trimming and J lost 3 bases, with 9 bases between them. CDR1 LGHNT and CDR2 FRNRAP come from the germline V gene. The CDR3 totals 13 residues. The CDR3 nucleotides are TGTGCTAGTGGTATGGGGGGAACAGATACGCAGTATTTT. It yields the protein CASGMGGTDTQYF.